What follows are 16 T cell receptor beta chains derived from one specimen sequenced in a study of T cells after yellow fever vaccination. TCRdb analysed the 5' RACE reads with MiXCR anew, one entry per CDR3 protein. Of 450,000 to 550,000 distinct CDR3 sequences detected, 20% to 25% appear once; the ten largest clones hold around 17%. The sample consisted of PBMCs, taken roughly 23 days after the first yellow fever vaccination. The receptors here all came from a man younger than 35 who received the YFV17D yellow fever vaccine.

The V and J genes are TRBV30 and TRBJ2-4; D uncertain. CDR1 GTSNPN and CDR2 SVGIG come from the germline V gene (reference sequence). The CDR3 loop spans 12 amino acids. V shed 2 bases and J shed 8 bases, with 10 bases lying between them. As DNA, the CDR3 is TGTGCCTGGAGTAACGGGTTAGACATTCAGTACTTC. Amino acid sequence: CAWSNGLDIQYF. Filled out from reference TRBV30 and TRBJ2-4, the complete variable domain reads SQTIHQWPATLVQPVGSPLSLECTVEGTSNPNLYWYRQAAGRGLQLLFYSVGIGQISSEVPQNLSASRPQDRQFILSSKKLLLSDSGFYLCAWSNGLDIQYFGAGTRLSVL.

The V and J genes are TRBV19 and TRBJ1-2; 8 nucleotides align to TRBD1. From germline, CDR1 is LNHDA and CDR2 SQIVND (reference sequence). This CDR3 contains 12 residues. Trimming took 4 bases from V and 8 from J; bases not matched to a gene: 3. CDR3 sequence: CASSTRQGGYTF. CDR3 coding DNA: TGTGCCAGTAGTACCCGACAGGGGGGCTACACCTTC.

This clonotype was seen at least ten times. The chain is built from TRBV4-1 and TRBJ2-3, with TRBD2 identical over 12 bases. V lost 5 bases to trimming and J lost 2 bases; unmatched junction nucleotides: 2. Germline loops: CDR1 MGHRA, CDR2 YSYEKL. This CDR3 has 15 residues. The CDR3 is CASSSSGGATDTQYF. Here the CDR3 DNA reads TGCGCCAGCAGCTCTAGCGGGGGGGCCACAGATACGCAGTATTTT.

The gene calls are TRBV4-3 and TRBJ2-1; 7 bases fit TRBD1. Germline loops: CDR1 LGHNA, CDR2 YSLEER. The CDR3 has 16 residues. J gave up 4 bases and V 1 base, and 7 bases lay outside the gene matches. The CDR3 nucleotides are TGCGCCAGCAGCCAAGTCCGGGACAGCCGATACAATGAGCAGTTCTTC. Translation: CASSQVRDSRYNEQFF.

The chain couples TRBV27 to TRBJ1-4; D perhaps matches TRBD1 (6 bases). The V end lost 3 bases, the J end lost 8 bases, and 13 bases lay between the germline ends. Germline assignment: CDR1 MNHEY and CDR2 SMNVEV (reference sequence). This CDR3 has 14 amino acids. This CDR3 is CASSFGQLGEKLFF. The CDR3 DNA sequence: TGTGCCAGCAGTTTCGGACAGCTGGGGGAAAAACTGTTTTTT.

The rearrangement joins TRBV9 to TRBJ1-3; no firm D call. This CDR3 has 14 residues. The V gene's germline CDR1 is SGDLS and CDR2 YYNGEE. Trimming shortened V by 6 bases and J by 4 bases, and 14 bases separated the two germline ends. The CDR3: CASTIGREGNTIYF. The CDR3 coding sequence is TGTGCCAGCACTATTGGGCGGGAAGGAAACACCATATATTTT.

The chain links TRBV9 to TRBJ2-7; TRBD1 might be the D (6 bases). The CDR3 is 15 amino acids. In germline, CDR1 is SGDLS, CDR2 YYNGEE. Trimming pared 7 bases from V and 7 bases from J, leaving 24 bases between. The CDR3 region is CASGEGPGAWEEQYF. The DNA of the CDR3 is TGTGCCAGCGGGGAAGGACCAGGGGCGTGGGAAGAGCAGTACTTC.

The rearrangement links TRBV5-4 to TRBJ2-5; D is possibly TRBD2 (5 bases). Trimming took 2 bases from V and 3 from J, leaving 14 bases between them. Looked up from germline, CDR1 is SGHNT and CDR2 is YYREEE (reference sequence). The CDR3 spans 15 residues. In DNA form, the CDR3 reads TGTGCCAGCAGCTTTGGAAGCGGTCCTGAAGAGACCCAGTACTTC. Translated, it gives CASSFGSGPEETQYF.

V gene TRBV7-8 combines with J gene TRBJ1-5, with D possibly being TRBD1 (6 bases). Germline CDR1 SGHVS, CDR2 FQNEAQ. Trimming took off 5 bases at V and 0 bases at J, with 23 bases between the two ends. The CDR3 length is 19 residues. For the CDR3, the DNA is TGTGCCAGCAGCCCGTCCTACAGGGAAATGCACCATAGCAATCAGCCCCAGCATTTT. Its protein product is CASSPSYREMHHSNQPQHF. Using reference TRBV7-8 and TRBJ1-5 for the parts outside the CDR3, the full variable domain is GAGVSQSPRYKVAKRGQDVALRCDPISGHVSLFWYQQALGQGPEFLTYFQNEAQLDKSGLPSDRFFAERPEGSVSTLKIQRTQQEDSAVYLCASSPSYREMHHSNQPQHFGDGTRLSIL.

V is TRBV4-1 and J is TRBJ2-1; the D is unclear. Looked up from germline, CDR1 is MGHRA and CDR2 is YSYEKL. The CDR3 loop spans 14 amino acids. Trimming stripped 0 bases from V and 3 bases from J, with 6 bases between. The CDR3 loop reads CASSQEPNYNEQFF. The CDR3 DNA is TGCGCCAGCAGCCAAGAACCGAACTACAATGAGCAGTTCTTC.

J is TRBJ2-1 and V is TRBV9; D is unclear. Germline CDR1 is SGDLS and CDR2 is YYNGEE. The CDR3 runs 12 residues. Trimming cost V 5 bases and J 4 bases, with 7 bases left between them. CDR3 sequence reads: CASRSAYNEQFF. CDR3 DNA: TGTGCCAGCAGATCGGCGTACAATGAGCAGTTCTTC.

This clonotype was detected only a few times. This chain connects TRBV24-1 to TRBJ2-5; 10 bases match TRBD2. This CDR3 region has 14 residues. From germline, CDR1 is KGHDR and CDR2 SFDVKD. Trimming cost V 2 bases and J 5 bases; bases outside gene matches: 1. CDR3 protein: CATSDWTSGETQYF. For the CDR3, the DNA is TGTGCCACCAGTGATTGGACTAGCGGCGAGACCCAGTACTTC.

Ten or more counts support this clonotype. The CDR3 bases are TGTGCCAGCAGTTATCCGGCCTACGAGCAGTACTTC. As protein: CASSYPAYEQYF. The chain recombines TRBV6-2 or TRBV6-3 with TRBJ2-7; D not resolved. Trimming stripped 3 bases from V and 2 bases from J, with 5 bases between. The germline V gene has CDR1 MNHEY and CDR2 SVGEGT. This CDR3 region has 12 residues.

The table lists this clonotype with many counts. V usage is TRBV27 and J usage is TRBJ1-1; tentatively, D is TRBD1 (5 bases). Trimming left V 6 bases short and J 11 bases short, with 16 bases between. CDR3 length equals 12 residues. Germline CDR1 MNHEY, CDR2 SMNVEV (reference sequence). Written as DNA, the CDR3 is TGTGCCAGCAGGACGGGGGAAAGTAAGGCTTTCTTT. Protein product: CASRTGESKAFF.

There are many counts of this clonotype. The rearrangement joins TRBV7-9 to TRBJ1-1, with D unclear. The germline gives CDR1 SEHNR, CDR2 FQNEAQ (reference sequence). Trimming took off 1 base at V and 2 bases at J, with 5 bases between the two ends. CDR3 size: 13 residues. CDR3 amino acids: CASSLVPNTEAFF. The CDR3 region has the DNA TGTGCCAGCAGCTTAGTACCTAACACTGAAGCTTTCTTT.

This clonotype was counted between two and nine times. The gene calls are TRBV14 and TRBJ2-7; D might be TRBD1 (5 bases). The CDR3 consists of 14 residues. The V gene's germline CDR1 is SGHDN and CDR2 FVKESK. V lost 2 bases to trimming and J lost 3 bases, with 11 bases between them. CDR3: CASSQTQGDYEQYV. As DNA, the CDR3 is TGTGCCAGCAGCCAAACCCAGGGCGACTACGAGCAGTACGTC.